This section outlines one TCR beta chain sequence together with its context. Its antigen remains unknown. These data belong to a study of Ad26.COV2.S vaccination and SARS-CoV-2 variants. Regarding the study as a whole: Higher spike-specific TCR breadth was found in vaccine recipients than in placebo recipients.

Produced via immunoSEQ multiplex PCR; TCRdb's table is partial and in-frame only. The sample holds around 450,000 clones, around 89% seen once. V dropped 4 bases and J dropped 4; count of bases not matched to a gene: 8. Germline lookup yields CDR1 SGHVS and CDR2 FQNEAQ. The CDR3 extends over 15 amino acids. Treatment: about 20 received Ad26.COV2.S at low or high dose, single or two shots; roughly five received placebo; per-sample allocation not given. It was on day 63 after the first vaccine or placebo injection that samples were taken. Immunization relied on an Ad26 vector, which expressed Wuhan-strain SARS-CoV-2 spike.

Here the sequenced sample was peripheral blood, taken in a trial of Ad26.COV2.S vaccine versus placebo. The chain carries TRBV7-8 and TRBJ1-2, with 8 bases aligning to TRBD1. The receptor comes from a person aged 18-65 years who received the Ad26.COV2.S COVID-19 vaccine or a placebo. CDR3 residues: CASSSAGGPTYGYTF. The DNA for the CDR3 is TGTGCCAGCAGCTCCGCAGGGGGCCCGACCTATGGCTACACCTTC.